This entry lists 13 T cell receptor beta chains sequenced from one sample in a study of cytomegalovirus exposure and HLA in healthy donors. Using immunoSEQ multiplex PCR, the repertoire was profiled, and TCRdb retains in-frame clones only, with some absent. The profile covers tens of thousands of clones, with about 88% appearing a single time and approximately 1% taken by the ten largest. The sequenced sample consisted of PBMCs. These receptors were collected from a man younger than 35 in good health and CMV-seronegative.

This chain uses TRBV7-9 with TRBJ1-2; perhaps TRBD1 as D (6 bases). Germline V gene sequence: CDR1 SEHNR, CDR2 FQNEAQ (reference sequence). The CDR3 is made up of 12 amino acids. V was shortened by 4 bases and J by 8 bases, with 11 bases between the two germline ends. CDR3 sequence (DNA): TGTGCCAGCAGCTCGACAGGTCCGGGCTACACCTTC. Translated, it gives CASSSTGPGYTF.

V and J are TRBV27 and TRBJ1-2, with D tentatively TRBD1 (6 bases). The CDR3 runs 12 residues. Germline lookup yields CDR1 MNHEY and CDR2 SMNVEV (reference sequence). Trimming removed 4 bases from V and 6 bases from J, with 9 bases in between. In nucleotides, the CDR3 is TGTGCCAGCAGTTCTCAGGGGCATGGCTACACCTTC. Its translation is CASSSQGHGYTF.

The V and J genes are TRBV27 and TRBJ2-1, with D possibly being TRBD1 (6 bases). Germline V CDR1 and CDR2: MNHEY, SMNVEV (reference sequence). The CDR3 length is 13 residues. Trimming shortened V by 2 bases and J by 9 bases, and 11 bases separated the two germline ends. The CDR3 DNA reads TGTGCCAGCAGTTTACTACAGGGCGGTGAGCAGTTCTTC. It specifies CASSLLQGGEQFF.

V and J are TRBV5-1 and TRBJ2-3; weak D call: TRBD1 (5 bases). V was pared by 4 bases and J by 4 bases, with 13 bases between. The CDR3 has 14 residues. Germline loops: CDR1 SGHRS, CDR2 YFSETQ. This chain's CDR3 is CASSADITPDTQYF. The CDR3 DNA is TGCGCCAGCAGCGCGGACATTACCCCAGATACGCAGTATTTT.

The chain has TRBV7-2 and TRBJ1-4, with D maybe TRBD1 (5 bases). Germline V gene data show CDR1 as SGHTA and CDR2 as FQGNSA. The CDR3 is 15 residues long. Trimming removed 1 base from V and 5 bases from J, with 11 bases in between. The CDR3 DNA reads TGTGCCAGCAGCTTAGTTAAGGGGCCGAATGAAAAACTGTTTTTT. Protein sequence: CASSLVKGPNEKLFF.

This chain connects TRBV19 to TRBJ2-7; TRBD1 matches at 9 bases. Germline V lookup: CDR1 LNHDA, CDR2 SQIVND (reference sequence). V shed 7 bases, J shed 0 bases, and the junction held 4 bases outside the gene matches. This CDR3 region has 14 residues. In nucleotides, the CDR3 is TGTGCCAGTACTCCGGGACAGGGCTCCTACGAGCAGTACTTC. Protein: CASTPGQGSYEQYF.

J is TRBJ2-4 and V is TRBV6-1; 11 bases agree with TRBD2. V lost 0 bases to trimming and J lost 2 bases; unmatched junction nucleotides: 12. Germline CDR1 and CDR2: MNHNS and SASEGT. The CDR3 loop spans 20 amino acids. The CDR3 DNA reads as TGTGCCAGCAGTGAAGCACCAAACCTTGGGACTAGCGGACCCAAAAACATTCAGTACTTC. Protein product: CASSEAPNLGTSGPKNIQYF.

V gene TRBV6-1 combines with J gene TRBJ2-1; D call uncertain. There are 12 residues in the CDR3. The V gene lost 10 bases and the J gene lost 2 bases, with 9 bases spanning the gap. The germline gives CDR1 MNHNS, CDR2 SASEGT. CDR3 in DNA: TGTGCCACCCTAGTCCCCTACAATGAGCAGTTCTTC. Protein: CATLVPYNEQFF.

Comment on this clone: An end of the junction differs from the germline gene, which may be a read error. This chain uses TRBV11-2 with TRBJ1-1, with 10 bases aligning to TRBD1. The CDR3 loop spans 13 amino acids. Germline values: CDR1 SGHAT, CDR2 FQNNGV. DNA for the CDR3: TGTGCCAGCAGCCTTTACGGGACAGGGGCAACTGCGTTT. Its translation: CASSLYGTGATAF.

The rearrangement joins TRBV6-5 to TRBJ1-4; unclear D gene. CDR1 is MNHEY and CDR2 is SVGAGI in the germline V gene. This CDR3 region has 13 residues. V was clipped by 4 bases and J by 8 bases, with 11 bases between them. Here the CDR3 reads CASSWAGGEKLFF. Here the CDR3 DNA reads TGTGCCAGCAGTTGGGCAGGTGGGGAAAAACTGTTTTTT.

In this sample, this clone turned up once. The rearrangement links TRBV7-9 to TRBJ2-7; TRBD2 aligns across 10 bases. V lost 1 base and J lost 3; bases outside the gene matches: 6. The CDR3 covers 16 residues. CDR1 and CDR2 (germline): SEHNR, FQNEAQ (reference sequence). CDR3 protein: CASSLVGSGRIYEQYF. Written as DNA, the CDR3 is TGTGCCAGCAGCTTAGTAGGTAGCGGGAGGATCTACGAGCAGTACTTC.

The rearrangement uses TRBV5-6 and TRBJ2-6, with a tentative D call TRBD1 (6 bases). V dropped 4 bases and J dropped 1 base, with 15 bases sitting between them. The CDR3 runs 17 residues. The V gene's germline CDR1 is SGHDT and CDR2 YYEEEE. This chain's CDR3 is CASSPLPTGSGANVLTF. The CDR3, as DNA: TGTGCCAGCAGCCCCCTCCCTACAGGGTCTGGGGCCAACGTCCTGACTTTC.

CDR3 DNA: TGCGCCAGCAGCCAAGCACCCGGGACTAGCGGGAGGGATACGCAGTATTTT. Its protein is CASSQAPGTSGRDTQYF. The chain is built from TRBV4-1 and TRBJ2-3, with 15 bases that match TRBD2. The CDR3 covers 17 residues. Germline assignment: CDR1 MGHRA and CDR2 YSYEKL. V dropped 1 base and J dropped 6; count of bases not matched to a gene: 5.